The clone carrying this T cell receptor (beta chain) was seen repeatedly, ten times or more. Its cognate antigen is unknown. TCRdb itself ran the reads through MiXCR, one entry per CDR3 protein. The sample consists of 86,000 or so distinct CDR3 sequences, roughly a quarter of them appearing once. This entry is derived from a study of T cell repertoires in cytomegalovirus infection. Overall study context: It was the public TCR beta signatures that indicated both CMV infection and matching HLA type.

The CDR3 sequence is 14 residues long. Trimming cost V 3 bases and J 0 bases, with 9 bases left between them. Per germline, CDR1 SQVTM and CDR2 ANQGSEA. The rearrangement links TRBV29-1 to TRBJ2-1, with TRBD2 as a possible D gene (5 bases). This TCR was sampled from a human donor in good health (CMV status not recorded). Some clones in this sample may be carry-over from other donors' samples. The sample here was CD8+ T cells from cultured PBMCs, taken from culture after CMV antigen stimulation. CDR3 DNA: TGCAGCGTTGAGGGAGCGGCCTCCTACAATGAGCAGTTCTTC. It yields the protein CSVEGAASYNEQFF.